This T cell receptor (beta chain) emerged from a study of shared clonotypes between healthy human individuals. In the study overall: CD8 memory received one plate per donor, CD8 naive two, CD4 memory three and CD4 naive three.

Data came from immunoSEQ multiplex PCR; TCRdb stores just in-frame clones and leaves some out. The sample comprises about 1 million clones, 60% to 80% of which are singletons, and around 1.5% rests with the top ten. Germline V gives CDR1 SGDLS, CDR2 YYNGEE. The ends lost 0 bases at V and 7 bases at J; junction bases unmatched: 9. This CDR3 has 16 amino acids. The chain joins TRBV9 to TRBJ2-1; TRBD1 aligns across 8 bases. Source material: memory CD4+ T cells sorted from blood. Stated subset: CD45RA-negative fraction. This receptor was identified in a man between 18 and 35 years old in good health. The CDR3 DNA reads TGTGCCAGCAGCGTAGGGGAAGGACAGGGCGCAAATGAGCAGTTCTTC. Translating it yields CASSVGEGQGANEQFF.